The 15 T cell receptor beta chains given below trace back to one sample, sequenced in a study of blood T cell repertoires in COVID-19. Assay used: immunoSEQ multiplex PCR; TCRdb lists only in-frame clones, some missing. The table shows some 700,000 clones, with 90% occurring only once. The sequenced material came from peripheral blood. Receptors originate from a woman aged 18-29 years with acute or convalescent COVID-19.

This rearrangement joins TRBV7-2 to TRBJ2-7; D is perhaps TRBD1 (6 bases). CDR1 SGHTA and CDR2 FQGNSA come from the germline V gene. V shed 3 bases and J shed 0 bases, with 12 bases lying between them. This CDR3 comprises 15 residues. The DNA of the CDR3 is TGTGCCAGCAGCTTGGGGGCGCCACCCTCCTACGAGCAGTACTTC. It specifies CASSLGAPPSYEQYF.

The V call is TRBV7-9, the J call TRBJ1-2; unclear D gene. This CDR3 is built from 16 residues. V was shortened by 4 bases and J by 2 bases, with 17 bases between the two germline ends. Germline assignment: CDR1 SEHNR and CDR2 FQNEAQ (reference sequence). The CDR3 DNA is TGTGCCAGCAGCTGGCGGTTAGCGGGCTCCAACTATGGCTACACCTTC. Its protein is CASSWRLAGSNYGYTF.

The chain carries TRBV15 and TRBJ2-5; 7 nucleotides line up with TRBD2. V shed 3 bases, J shed 6 bases, and the junction held 10 bases outside the gene matches. The V gene's germline CDR1 is LNHNV and CDR2 YYDKDF (reference sequence). The CDR3 contains 15 residues. CDR3 bases: TGTGCCACCAGCAGCCTGACCGGGGGGTGGAAGACCCAGTACTTC. Its translation: CATSSLTGGWKTQYF.

The CDR3 region has the DNA TGCGCCAGCAGCTCTAGGACAGACTTCGGGCAGTACTTC. The encoded protein is CASSSRTDFGQYF. V is TRBV5-1 and J is TRBJ2-7, with a weak D call TRBD1 (6 bases). Germline CDR1 and CDR2: SGHRS and YFSETQ. Deletions cut 3 bases from V and 9 bases from J, with 16 bases between. The CDR3 runs 13 residues. Filled out from reference TRBV5-1 and TRBJ2-7, the complete variable domain reads KAGVTQTPRYLIKTRGQQVTLSCSPISGHRSVSWYQQTPGQGLQFLFEYFSETQRNKGNFPGRFSGRQFSNSRSEMNVSTLELGDSALYLCASSSRTDFGQYFGPGTRLTVT.

The chain couples TRBV29-1 to TRBJ1-5; unclear D gene. This CDR3 has 13 residues. Germline lookup yields CDR1 SQVTM and CDR2 ANQGSEA. The V end was cut by 7 bases, the J end by 2 bases, with 12 bases between. CDR3 loop: CSGARMGNQPQHF. The DNA of the CDR3 is TGCAGCGGCGCCAGGATGGGCAATCAGCCCCAGCATTTT.

The rearrangement links TRBV5-4 to TRBJ2-5; D is possibly TRBD1 (5 bases). Germline CDR1 SGHNT, CDR2 YYREEE (reference sequence). CDR3 length: 14 amino acids. Trimming took 4 bases from V and 2 from J, leaving 12 bases between them. The CDR3 loop is CASSPGHLQETQYF. The CDR3 DNA is TGTGCCAGCAGCCCCGGACACCTTCAAGAGACCCAGTACTTC.

The chain links TRBV7-2 to TRBJ1-5; 10 positions agree with TRBD1. Trimming took 5 bases from V and 5 from J; bases not matched to a gene: 9. The CDR3 covers 16 residues. The V gene's germline CDR1 is SGHTA and CDR2 FQGNSA. CDR3: CASSPVDRGGHQPQHF. In DNA form, the CDR3 reads TGTGCCAGCAGCCCGGTGGACAGGGGGGGTCATCAGCCCCAGCATTTT.

The chain links TRBV9 to TRBJ2-1, with D possibly TRBD2 on 7 matching bases. Germline assignment: CDR1 SGDLS and CDR2 YYNGEE. This CDR3 region has 16 residues. Trimming shortened V by 0 bases and J by 10 bases, and 20 bases separated the two germline ends. The CDR3 DNA follows: TGTGCCAGCAGCGTAGATCCCGGCGGGGGCGGATGGGAGCAGTTCTTC. Amino acid sequence: CASSVDPGGGGWEQFF.

The chain links TRBV5-5 to TRBJ1-2; D uncertain. V lost 1 base and J lost 7, with 11 bases in between. This CDR3 is 13 amino acids long. From germline, CDR1 is SGHKS and CDR2 YYEKEE (reference sequence). The CDR3 here is CASSLSFRGGYTF. CDR3 DNA sequence: TGTGCCAGCAGCTTGTCATTCCGGGGTGGCTACACCTTC.

A note on this clone: The missing conserved phenylalanine or tryptophan at the end of this CDR3 makes a read error likely. It is unclear where the CDR3 begins or ends on the DNA, so no DNA is shown, and the CDR3 is as TCRdb lists it. The J gene is TRBJ1-6, the V gene TRBV30; TRBD1 is the table's D call and was not checked against the DNA. Termini included, the CDR3 measures 13 amino acids. CDR1 GTSNPN and CDR2 SVGIG come from the germline V gene (reference sequence). This CDR3 is CAWSPQGGAPASV.

The rearrangement links TRBV7-2 to TRBJ2-7; 14 nucleotides agree with TRBD2. J was trimmed by 3 bases and V by 1 base; bases with no gene match: 2. Germline CDR1 reads SGHTA; CDR2 reads FQGNSA. This CDR3 has 16 residues. The CDR3 spells CASSLGLAGGYYEQYF. The CDR3 DNA reads as TGTGCCAGCAGCTTAGGACTAGCGGGGGGGTACTACGAGCAGTACTTC.

The V gene is TRBV5-8, the J gene TRBJ1-1, with a possible D match to TRBD1 (6 bases). The CDR3 extends over 15 amino acids. Germline CDR1 and CDR2: SGHTS and YDEGEE. The V and J ends lost 5 bases and 11 bases respectively, with 25 bases between them. CDR3 bases: TGTGCCAGCAGTCCCGGTACAGGGCTCCTCTCCGAGGCTTTCTTT. The encoded protein is CASSPGTGLLSEAFF. Based on the CDR3 plus reference TRBV5-8 and TRBJ1-1, the full variable domain is EAGVTQSPTHLIKTRGQQATLRCSPISGHTSVYWYQQALGLGLQFLLWYDEGEERNRGNFPPRFSGRQFPNYSSELNVNALELEDSALYLCASSPGTGLLSEAFFGQGTRLTVV.

This chain uses TRBV28 with TRBJ1-5; D is undetermined. Germline values: CDR1 MDHEN, CDR2 SYDVKM. Trimming pared 4 bases from V and 2 bases from J, leaving 6 bases between. This CDR3 region has 13 residues. For the CDR3, the DNA is TGTGCCAGCAGTTCTCCTGGCAATCAGCCCCAGCATTTT. It specifies CASSSPGNQPQHF.

The gene calls are TRBV2 and TRBJ1-2, with D perhaps matching TRBD1 (6 bases). The V and J ends lost 4 bases and 7 bases respectively, with 10 bases between them. CDR1 is SNHLY, CDR2 FYNNEI, per germline. The CDR3 contains 12 residues. Here the CDR3 DNA reads TGTGCCAGCAGTGCGCAGGGGATTGGCTACACCTTC. Encoded protein: CASSAQGIGYTF.

The rearrangement uses TRBV6-1 and TRBJ1-3; tentative D call: TRBD1 (5 bases). V lost 4 bases and J lost 0, with 13 bases in between. This CDR3 is built from 16 residues. CDR1 and CDR2 from the germline V gene are MNHNS and SASEGT. The DNA for the CDR3 is TGTGCCAGCAGTGTTGGAGGGGCCCTCTCTGGAAACACCATATATTTT. It codes for CASSVGGALSGNTIYF.